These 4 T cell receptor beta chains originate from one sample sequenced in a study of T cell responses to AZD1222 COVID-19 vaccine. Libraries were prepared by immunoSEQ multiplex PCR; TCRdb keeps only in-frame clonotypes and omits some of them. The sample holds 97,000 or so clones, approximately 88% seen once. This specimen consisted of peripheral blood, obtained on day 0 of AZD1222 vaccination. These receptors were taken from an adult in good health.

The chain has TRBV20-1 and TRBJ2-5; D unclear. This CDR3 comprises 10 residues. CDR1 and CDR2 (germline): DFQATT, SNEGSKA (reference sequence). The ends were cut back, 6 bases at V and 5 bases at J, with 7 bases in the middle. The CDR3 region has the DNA TGCAGTGCAGCGTACGAGACCCAGTACTTC. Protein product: CSAAYETQYF.

The CDR3 bases are TGTGCCAGCAGTACGGGGATCGTAAATCAGCCCCAGCATTTT. It encodes CASSTGIVNQPQHF. The chain links TRBV2 to TRBJ1-5, with unresolved D. In germline, CDR1 is SNHLY, CDR2 FYNNEI. The CDR3 is made up of 14 amino acids. V shed 5 bases and J shed 4 bases, with 12 bases lying between them. The variable domain in full, completed from reference TRBV2 and TRBJ1-5, reads EPEVTQTPSHQVTQMGQEVILRCVPISNHLYFYWYRQILGQKVEFLVSFYNNEISEKSEIFDDQFSVERPDGSNFTLKIRSTKLEDSAMYFCASSTGIVNQPQHFGDGTRLSIL.

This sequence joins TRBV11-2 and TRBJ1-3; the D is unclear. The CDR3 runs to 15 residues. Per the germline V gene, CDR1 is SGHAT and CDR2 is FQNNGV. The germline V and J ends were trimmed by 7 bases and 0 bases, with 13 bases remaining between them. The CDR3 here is CASTLVSGSGNTIYF. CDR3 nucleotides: TGTGCCAGCACGCTGGTCAGTGGCTCTGGAAACACCATATATTTT.

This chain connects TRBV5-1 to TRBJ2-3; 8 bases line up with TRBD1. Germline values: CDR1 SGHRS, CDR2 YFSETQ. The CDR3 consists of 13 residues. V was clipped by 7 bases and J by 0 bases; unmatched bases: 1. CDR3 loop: CASGQGSTDTQYF. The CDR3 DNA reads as TGCGCCAGCGGACAGGGTAGCACAGATACGCAGTATTTT.